This T cell receptor beta chain derives from a study of identical twins. There are 16 residues in the CDR3. Trimming shortened V by 5 bases and J by 1 base, and 14 bases separated the two germline ends. In germline, CDR1 is MDHEN, CDR2 SYDVKM. cDNA carried unique molecular identifiers, and a universal primer site was added by template switching. A single record per CDR3 protein comes from TCRdb applying MiXCR to the 5' RACE reads. The profile shows about 340,000 distinct CDR3 sequences, approximately 10% of them singletons. Each donor was a healthy Caucasian. This clonotype was picked up a small number of times.

This receptor was taken from a woman aged 50 to 60 in good health. Material: naive T cells sorted from blood. The gene calls are TRBV28 and TRBJ2-2; TRBD1 is a possible D gene (6 bases). CDR3 loop: CASSPLRGWNTGELFF. CDR3 DNA sequence: TGTGCCAGCAGTCCTCTCAGGGGTTGGAACACCGGGGAGCTGTTTTTT.